A single sample gave rise to the 15 T cell receptor beta chains below, sequenced in a study of T cells in Graves' hyperthyroidism and ophthalmopathy. The investigators amplified TCR beta CDR3 regions from RNA transcripts. TCR CDR3 underwent first-round RT-PCR with the HTBI primer set. TCRdb passed the multiplex PCR reads through MiXCR, listing each CDR3 protein once. In the table there are 85,000 to 110,000 distinct CDR3 sequences, 47% of which are singletons. Source material: blood. These receptors were obtained from a man aged 40-50 years with Graves' hyperthyroidism.

This chain uses TRBV15 with TRBJ1-5; D is uncertain. This CDR3 region has 11 residues. Germline-derived CDR1 and CDR2 are LNHNV and YYDKDF (reference sequence). Trimming took 3 bases from V and 14 from J, leaving 11 bases between them. CDR3: CATSSGTYEHF. The CDR3 region has the DNA TGTGCCACCAGCAGTGGCACGTACGAGCATTTT.

This clonotype was seen at least ten times. The chain joins TRBV7-8 to TRBJ2-7, with 8 positions matching TRBD1. There are 14 residues in the CDR3. Germline trimming cut 1 base from V and 5 bases from J; bases unmatched to any gene: 4. Germline V gene sequence: CDR1 SGHVS, CDR2 FQNEAQ. CDR3 residues: CASSLGTGTHEQYF. CDR3 DNA sequence: TGTGCCAGCAGCTTAGGGACAGGGACCCACGAGCAGTACTTC.

The genes are TRBV28 and TRBJ2-2; D may correspond to TRBD1 or TRBD2 (5 bases each). The germline V and J ends were trimmed by 5 bases and 4 bases, with 11 bases remaining between them. The CDR3 is 14 residues long. Per the germline V gene, CDR1 is MDHEN and CDR2 is SYDVKM. CDR3 bases: TGTGCCAGCAGTAGAGGGGTGGGCACCGGGGAGCTGTTTTTT. The encoded protein is CASSRGVGTGELFF.

The sample holds many counts of this clonotype. This chain uses TRBV12-5 with TRBJ2-7; D assignment may be TRBD1 or TRBD2 (5 bases each). This CDR3 spans 13 amino acids. Per the germline V gene, CDR1 is LGHNT and CDR2 is FRNRAP. With 2 bases removed from V and 2 bases from J, the gap between germline ends came to 7 bases. CDR3 amino acids: CASGLLGAYEQYF. DNA of the CDR3: TGTGCTAGTGGTTTGTTGGGGGCCTACGAGCAGTACTTC.

The chain has TRBV19 and TRBJ1-1, with D possibly matching TRBD1 (5 bases). The CDR3 runs 15 residues. The V end lost 1 base, the J end lost 4 bases, and 13 bases lay between the germline ends. The germline V gene encodes CDR1 LNHDA and CDR2 SQIVND (reference sequence). CDR3 loop: CASSIVAGKGTEAFF. The CDR3 DNA is TGTGCCAGTAGTATAGTGGCAGGGAAGGGCACTGAAGCTTTCTTT.

This clonotype appeared many times. The chain links TRBV18 to TRBJ2-5; D is unresolved. Trimming took off 0 bases at V and 0 bases at J, with 8 bases between the two ends. CDR3 size: 15 residues. Germline CDR1 KGHSH, CDR2 LQKENI. The CDR3 DNA follows: TGTGCCAGCTCACCACCGACGGCTAACCAAGAGACCCAGTACTTC. Its translation: CASSPPTANQETQYF.

V is TRBV6-5 and J is TRBJ2-7; D not resolved. The CDR3 spans 14 residues. CDR1 and CDR2 from the germline V gene are MNHEY and SVGAGI. The V gene lost 4 bases and the J gene lost 3 bases, with 13 bases spanning the gap. The CDR3 sequence: CASSLFRELYEQYF. The CDR3 DNA reads TGTGCCAGCAGTTTATTTAGAGAGCTCTACGAGCAGTACTTC.

The chain carries TRBV29-1 and TRBJ2-3; possibly TRBD1 for D (7 bases). The V gene's germline CDR1 is SQVTM and CDR2 ANQGSEA. Trimming left V 3 bases short and J 2 bases short, with 24 bases between. The CDR3 consists of 18 residues. The CDR3 spells CSVDIQGGRALTTDTQYF. DNA of the CDR3: TGCAGCGTTGATATCCAGGGGGGACGAGCATTAACCACAGATACGCAGTATTTT.

Many counts were recorded for this clonotype. The chain couples TRBV7-2 to TRBJ2-7; 7 positions agree with TRBD2. Unmatched junction bases numbered 8, after V lost 1 base and J lost 2 bases. Germline CDR1 and CDR2: SGHTA and FQGNSA. The CDR3 has 16 residues. The CDR3 DNA reads as TGTGCCAGCAGCTTAGAAGGCCTAGCGGTCACCTACGAGCAGTACTTC. Its protein product is CASSLEGLAVTYEQYF.

Concerning this clonotype itself: Lacking the conserved final phenylalanine or tryptophan, this CDR3 likely reflects a read error. V gene TRBV2 combines with J gene TRBJ1-1, with D tentatively TRBD1 (5 bases). The length of the CDR3 is 14 residues. The V gene's germline CDR1 is SNHLY and CDR2 FYNNEI. The DNA for the CDR3 is TGTGCTAGCAGTGAAACCGGGGGTGGCACTGAAGCTTTCTGT. It yields the protein CASSETGGGTEAFC.

The CDR3, as DNA: TGTGCCAGCAGGGGGAGCGGGGGCACAGATACGCAGTATTTT. Its protein is CASRGSGGTDTQYF. The V gene is TRBV7-3, the J gene TRBJ2-3; 7 bases align to TRBD2. The germline CDR1 and CDR2 sequences are SGHTA and FQGTGA. The CDR3 totals 14 residues. V lost 6 bases and J lost 1; bases outside the gene matches: 4.

This clonotype was found many times. This chain joins TRBV15 and TRBJ1-6, with TRBD1 matching over 10 bases. Germline V lookup: CDR1 LNHNV, CDR2 YYDKDF (reference sequence). J was trimmed by 10 bases and V by 5 bases; bases with no gene match: 5. CDR3 size: 14 residues. The CDR3: CATSRTGGESPLHF. Here the CDR3 DNA reads TGTGCCACCAGCCGGACAGGGGGGGAATCACCCCTCCACTTT.

This clonotype was found many times. V and J are TRBV5-5 and TRBJ2-7, with 10 bases lining up with TRBD1. Germline V CDR1 and CDR2: SGHKS, YYEKEE (reference sequence). V lost 2 bases and J lost 3; bases outside the gene matches: 2. There are 14 residues in the CDR3. CDR3 sequence reads: CASSFGTGDYEQYF. CDR3 in DNA: TGTGCCAGCAGCTTCGGGACAGGGGACTACGAGCAGTACTTC.

Note on this clonotype: The conserved closing phenylalanine or tryptophan is absent in this CDR3, likely reflecting a read error. This chain links TRBV28 with TRBJ1-1; TRBD1 is a possible D gene (5 bases). Germline-derived CDR1 and CDR2 are MDHEN and SYDVKM. CDR3 length: 12 residues. CDR3 DNA: TGTGCCAGCAGTTTCGCGGACACGGAAGCTTTCCTT. Translating gives CASSFADTEAFL.

This clonotype was seen repeatedly, ten times or more. The chain is built from TRBV19 and TRBJ2-1, with 7 bases identical to TRBD1. Germline assignment: CDR1 LNHDA and CDR2 SQIVND (reference sequence). CDR3 length equals 16 residues. V lost 3 bases, J lost 4 bases, and 9 bases stayed unmatched. The CDR3 nucleotides are TGTGCCAGTAGTATGGGGGACAGCTTATGGTACAATGAGCAGTTCTTC. Protein: CASSMGDSLWYNEQFF.